Below, 11 T cell receptor beta chains from the same sample are listed, as sequenced in a study of T cells expressing NK-cell markers. TCRdb re-called the 5' RACE reads and shows each CDR3 protein once, DNA omitted. Recorded for this sample: 500,000 or so distinct CDR3 sequences. Sample: blood T cells: a sorted CD56 or NKG2C T cell subset, CD4+ or CD8+ T cells, or bulk PBMC T cells (not recorded which). Every receptor here comes from a man aged 18 to 35 in good health.

The V gene is TRBV12-3 or TRBV12-4, the J gene TRBJ2-3; TCRdb's D call, TRBD1, is unchecked because there is no DNA. This CDR3 is 16 amino acids long. The CDR3 protein is CASRTTQGAQGDTQYF.

The chain is built from TRBV10-3 and TRBJ2-3; TCRdb gives TRBD1 as the D gene, but with no DNA this cannot be confirmed. This CDR3 is 15 amino acids long. The germline V gene has CDR1 ENHRY and CDR2 SYGVKD. CDR3 in amino acids: CAISGGTGITDTQYF.

The CDR3 protein is CASSFGTRGNNEQFF. This chain uses TRBV11-2 with TRBJ2-1; TCRdb names TRBD2, which stays unverified in the absence of DNA. Germline values: CDR1 SGHAT, CDR2 FQNNGV. This CDR3 is 15 amino acids long.

V is TRBV7-9 and J is TRBJ2-4. CDR3 length equals 15 residues. Germline V gene data show CDR1 as SEHNR and CDR2 as FQNEAQ (reference sequence). The CDR3 loop reads CASSFGNIGKNIQYF.

The chain has TRBV11-1 and TRBJ2-4; TCRdb outputs TRBD1, but without DNA this stays unchecked. The CDR3 loop spans 18 amino acids. CDR1 and CDR2 (germline): SGHAT, FQDESV (reference sequence). The chain's CDR3 is CASSLGQDTLVAKNIQYF. Supplemented by reference TRBV11-1 and TRBJ2-4, the full variable domain reads EAEVAQSPRYKITEKSQAVAFWCDPISGHATLYWYRQILGQGPELLVQFQDESVVDDSQLPKDRFSAERLKGVDSTLKIQPAELGDSAMYLCASSLGQDTLVAKNIQYFGAGTRLSVL.

The chain joins TRBV29-1 to TRBJ1-1; TCRdb designates TRBD1, a call that cannot be tested without DNA. CDR1 SQVTM and CDR2 ANQGSEA come from the germline V gene. The CDR3 is 17 amino acids. CDR3 amino acids: CSAARSDRGWKNTEAFF.

CDR3 sequence reads: CASSVGFGEPQHF. The chain carries TRBV6-4 and TRBJ1-5. This CDR3 is built from 13 residues. The germline V gene has CDR1 MRHNA and CDR2 SNTAGT.

The CDR3 sequence is CATSGGDQPDTQYF. This rearrangement joins TRBV24-1 to TRBJ2-3; the TCRdb call, TRBD1, lacks DNA for checking. CDR1 is KGHDR and CDR2 is SFDVKD in the germline V gene. The CDR3 contains 14 residues.

The rearrangement links TRBV12-3 or TRBV12-4 to TRBJ1-2; the D call of TRBD1 rests on TCRdb alone, since no DNA is present to check it. The CDR3 runs 14 residues. The CDR3 loop reads CASSLRGLGYGYTF.

The rearrangement joins TRBV7-2 to TRBJ2-5; there is no DNA to check the TCRdb D call of TRBD2. Germline V lookup: CDR1 SGHTA, CDR2 FQGNSA. This CDR3 comprises 16 residues. The CDR3 loop is CASSPVMRRGQETQYF.

The rearrangement joins TRBV29-1 to TRBJ2-5. The germline gives CDR1 SQVTM, CDR2 ANQGSEA. The CDR3 has 14 residues. CDR3 loop: CSVEYFRDQETQYF.